This TCR beta chain was recorded in a study of identical twins. In TCRdb, the 5' RACE reads were re-called with MiXCR into one record per CDR3 protein. The sample lists 1,800,000 or so distinct CDR3 sequences, 32% seen once, with 0.27% in the top ten. The CDR3 consists of 14 residues. Per germline, CDR1 SEHNR and CDR2 FQNEAQ (reference sequence). V shed 6 bases and J shed 8 bases, with 18 bases lying between them. Concerning this clonotype: Its antigen is unknown.

General study results and limits: Memory repertoires lacked the insertion deficit that abundant cord blood beta clonotypes showed. A partial confounding effect on zero-insertion analyses could come from invariant MAIT and iNKT cells.

What was sequenced was cord blood. This receptor was identified in a newborn girl in good health. The chain joins TRBV7-9 to TRBJ2-3; TRBD1 is a possible D gene (6 bases). The CDR3, as DNA: TGTGCCAGCAGTCTCGAACGACAGGCGACTACGCAGTATTTT. It is translated as CASSLERQATTQYF.